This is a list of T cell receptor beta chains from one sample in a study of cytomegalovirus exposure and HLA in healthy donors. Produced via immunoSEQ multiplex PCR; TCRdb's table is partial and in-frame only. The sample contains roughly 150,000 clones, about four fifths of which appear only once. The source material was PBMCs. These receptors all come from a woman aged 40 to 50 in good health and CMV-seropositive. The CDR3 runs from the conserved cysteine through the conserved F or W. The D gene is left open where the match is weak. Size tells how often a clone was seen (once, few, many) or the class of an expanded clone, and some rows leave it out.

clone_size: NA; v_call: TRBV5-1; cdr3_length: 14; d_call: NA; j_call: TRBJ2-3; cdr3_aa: CASSGAGSTDTQYF; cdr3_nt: TGCGCCAGCAGCGGAGCGGGTAGCACAGATACGCAGTATTTT
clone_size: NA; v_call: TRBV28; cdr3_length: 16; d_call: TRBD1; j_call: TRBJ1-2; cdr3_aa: CASSTAGTGIGYGYTF; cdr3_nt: TGTGCCAGCAGTACCGCCGGGACAGGAATAGGGTATGGCTACACCTTC
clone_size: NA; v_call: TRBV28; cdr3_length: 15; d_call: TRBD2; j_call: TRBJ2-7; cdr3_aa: CASSLTSGSSYEQYF; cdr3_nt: TGTGCCAGCAGTTTAACTAGCGGGAGCTCCTACGAGCAGTACTTC
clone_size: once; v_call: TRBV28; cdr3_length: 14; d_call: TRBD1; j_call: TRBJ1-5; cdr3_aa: CASFRQGGNQPQHF; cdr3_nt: TGTGCCAGCTTCCGACAGGGTGGCAATCAGCCCCAGCATTTT
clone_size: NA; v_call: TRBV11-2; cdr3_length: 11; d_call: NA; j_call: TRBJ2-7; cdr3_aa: CASSRSYEQYF; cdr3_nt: TGTGCCAGCAGCCGCTCCTACGAGCAGTACTTC
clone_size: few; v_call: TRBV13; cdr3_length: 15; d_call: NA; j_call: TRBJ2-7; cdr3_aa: CATYQSGATTYEQYF; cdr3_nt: TGTGCCACCTACCAGTCTGGGGCGACAACCTACGAGCAGTACTTC
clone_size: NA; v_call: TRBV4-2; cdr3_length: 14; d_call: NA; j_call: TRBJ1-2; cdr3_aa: CASSPPEGEYGYTF; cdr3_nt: TGTGCCAGCAGCCCCCCCGAGGGAGAGTATGGCTACACCTTC
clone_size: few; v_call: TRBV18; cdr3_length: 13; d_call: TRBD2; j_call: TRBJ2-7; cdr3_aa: CASSPSTSSEQYF; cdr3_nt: TGTGCCAGCTCACCATCGACTAGCTCCGAGCAGTACTTC
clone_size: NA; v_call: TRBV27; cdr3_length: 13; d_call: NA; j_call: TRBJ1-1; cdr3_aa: CASSLVGAAEAFF; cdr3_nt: TGTGCCAGCAGTTTAGTAGGGGCCGCTGAAGCTTTCTTT
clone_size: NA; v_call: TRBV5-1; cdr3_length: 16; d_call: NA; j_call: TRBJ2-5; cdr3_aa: CASSPGSGSLQETQYF; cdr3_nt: TGCGCCAGCAGCCCAGGATCTGGGAGCCTCCAAGAGACCCAGTACTTC
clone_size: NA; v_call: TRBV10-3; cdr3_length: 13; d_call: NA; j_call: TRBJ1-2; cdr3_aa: CATTGGLDYGYTF; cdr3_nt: TGTGCCACCACCGGGGGGTTGGACTATGGCTACACCTTC
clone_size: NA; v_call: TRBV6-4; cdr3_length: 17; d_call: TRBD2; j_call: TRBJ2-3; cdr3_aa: CASSERLAGGLTDTQYF; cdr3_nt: TGTGCCAGCAGTGAGAGGCTAGCGGGGGGCTTAACAGATACGCAGTATTTT
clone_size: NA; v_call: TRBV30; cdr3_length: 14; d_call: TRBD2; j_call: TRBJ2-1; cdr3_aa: CAWTISGGPNEQFF; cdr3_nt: TGTGCCTGGACCATTAGCGGGGGGCCCAATGAGCAGTTCTTC
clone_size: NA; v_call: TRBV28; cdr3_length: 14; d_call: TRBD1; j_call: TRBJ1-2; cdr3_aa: CASRSPDRVGGYTF; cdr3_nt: TGTGCCAGCAGATCACCGGACAGGGTGGGTGGCTACACCTTC
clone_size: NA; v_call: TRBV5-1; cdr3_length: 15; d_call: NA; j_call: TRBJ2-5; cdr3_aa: CASSLWSLSRETQYF; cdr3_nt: TGCGCCAGCAGCTTGTGGAGCCTATCGAGGGAGACCCAGTACTTC
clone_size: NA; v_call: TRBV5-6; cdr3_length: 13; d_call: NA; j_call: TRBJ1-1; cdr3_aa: CASSGQMNTEAFF; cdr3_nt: TGTGCCAGCAGCGGACAGATGAACACTGAAGCTTTCTTT
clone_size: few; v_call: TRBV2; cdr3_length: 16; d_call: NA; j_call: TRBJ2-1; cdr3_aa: CASSGFGTSSYNEQFF; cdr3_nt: TGTGCCAGCAGTGGGTTCGGGACTTCCTCCTACAATGAGCAGTTCTTC
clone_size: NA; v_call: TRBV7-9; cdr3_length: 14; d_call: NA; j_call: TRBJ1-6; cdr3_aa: CASSSPQGNSPLHF; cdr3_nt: TGTGCCAGCAGCTCCCCTCAGGGGAATTCACCCCTCCACTTT
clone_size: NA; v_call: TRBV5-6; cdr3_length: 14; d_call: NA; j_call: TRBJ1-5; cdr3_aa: CASSFGQRNQPQHF; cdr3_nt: TGTGCCAGCAGCTTCGGACAGAGGAATCAGCCCCAGCATTTT
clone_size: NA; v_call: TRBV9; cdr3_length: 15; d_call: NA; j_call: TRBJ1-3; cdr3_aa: CASSRDIPSGNTIYF; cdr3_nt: TGTGCCAGCAGCCGCGACATTCCCTCTGGAAACACCATATATTTT
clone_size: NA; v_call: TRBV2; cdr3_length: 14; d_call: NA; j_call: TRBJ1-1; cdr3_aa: CASSQWQGTSEAFF; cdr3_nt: TGTGCCAGCAGTCAATGGCAGGGAACCTCTGAAGCTTTCTTT
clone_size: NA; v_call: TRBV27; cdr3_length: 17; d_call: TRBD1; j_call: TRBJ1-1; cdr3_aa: CASSRNDREGMNTEAFF; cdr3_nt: TGTGCCAGCAGCCGCAATGACAGGGAAGGGATGAACACTGAAGCTTTCTTT
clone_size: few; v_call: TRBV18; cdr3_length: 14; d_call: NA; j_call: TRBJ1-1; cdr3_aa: CASSPLLTGTEAFF; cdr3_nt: TGTGCCAGCTCACCACTCCTGACAGGTACTGAAGCTTTCTTT
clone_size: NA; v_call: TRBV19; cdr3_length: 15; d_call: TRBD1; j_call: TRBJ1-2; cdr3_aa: CASSISSGQGYGYTF; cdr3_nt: TGTGCCAGTAGTATAAGTTCGGGACAGGGCTATGGCTACACCTTC
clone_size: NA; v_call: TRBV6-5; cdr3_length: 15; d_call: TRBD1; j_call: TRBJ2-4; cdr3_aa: CASRSQGAAKNIQYF; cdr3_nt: TGTGCCAGCAGGTCCCAGGGGGCGGCCAAAAACATTCAGTACTTC
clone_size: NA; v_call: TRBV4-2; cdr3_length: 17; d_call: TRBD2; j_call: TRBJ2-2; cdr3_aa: CASSQVGSGSTPGELFF; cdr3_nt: TGTGCCAGCAGCCAAGTGGGTAGCGGGAGTACCCCCGGGGAGCTGTTTTTT
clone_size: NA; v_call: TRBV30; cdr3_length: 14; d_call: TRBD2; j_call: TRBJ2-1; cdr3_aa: CAWGAGGRDNEQFF; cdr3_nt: TGTGCCTGGGGTGCGGGGGGGCGCGACAATGAGCAGTTCTTC
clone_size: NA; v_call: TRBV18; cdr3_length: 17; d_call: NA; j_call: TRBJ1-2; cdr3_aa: CASSPLPPEVRGYGYTF; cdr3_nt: TGTGCCAGCTCACCCTTACCCCCAGAAGTTCGTGGCTATGGCTACACCTTC
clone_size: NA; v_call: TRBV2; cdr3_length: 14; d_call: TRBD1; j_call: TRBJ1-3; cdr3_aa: CASRRRQGGNTIYF; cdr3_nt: TGTGCCAGCAGGCGTAGACAGGGTGGAAACACCATATATTTT
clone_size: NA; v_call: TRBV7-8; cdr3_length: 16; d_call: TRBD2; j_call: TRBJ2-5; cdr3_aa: CASSPTSGGGLETQYF; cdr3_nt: TGTGCCAGCAGCCCCACTAGCGGGGGGGGGCTGGAGACCCAGTACTTC
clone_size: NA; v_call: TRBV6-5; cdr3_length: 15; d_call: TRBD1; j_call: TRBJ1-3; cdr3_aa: CASSPLGQVTDTIYF; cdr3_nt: TGTGCCAGCAGTCCTCTGGGACAGGTGACGGACACCATATATTTT
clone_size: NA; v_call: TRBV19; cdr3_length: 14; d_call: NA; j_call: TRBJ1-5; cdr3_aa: CASHTGYSNQPQHF; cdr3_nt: TGTGCCAGTCATACAGGGTATAGCAATCAGCCCCAGCATTTT
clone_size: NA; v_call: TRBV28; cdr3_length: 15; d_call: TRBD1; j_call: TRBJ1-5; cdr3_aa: CASSSQDRASQPQHF; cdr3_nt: TGTGCCAGCAGTTCCCAAGACAGGGCAAGTCAGCCCCAGCATTTT
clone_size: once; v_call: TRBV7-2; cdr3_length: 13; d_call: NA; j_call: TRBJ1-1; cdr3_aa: CASSSARGTEAFF; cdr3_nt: TGTGCCAGCAGCTCCGCAAGAGGCACTGAAGCTTTCTTT
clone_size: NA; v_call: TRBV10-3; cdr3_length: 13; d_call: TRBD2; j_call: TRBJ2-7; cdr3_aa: CAISGASGYEQYF; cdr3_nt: TGTGCCATCAGTGGGGCTAGCGGCTACGAGCAGTACTTC